This T cell receptor beta chain was obtained from a study of cytomegalovirus exposure and HLA in healthy donors. The wider study: Within the Caucasian-associated ancestry cluster were approximately 77% of the roughly 380 genotyped donors. Overall study results and limits: A later analysis showed that HLA-associated TCR beta chains had undergone more clonal expansion than equally common others.

The PCR had 60 Vbeta and 13 Jbeta primers. The data were produced by immunoSEQ multiplex PCR, yet TCRdb's version contains in-frame clones alone and is incomplete. This sample has over 150,000 clones, with roughly 71% found just once. Worth noting for this clone: Its antigen remains unidentified.

This CDR3 region has 16 residues. V lost 0 bases, J lost 6 bases, and 16 bases lay in between. CDR1 is SGHAT, CDR2 FQNNGV, per germline. Sequences were obtained from PBMCs. The chain combines TRBV11-2 with TRBJ2-3; D not resolved. The receptor was derived from a male donor in good health and CMV-seropositive. The CDR3 reads CASSLDGQPLPDTQYF. In nucleotides, the CDR3 is TGTGCCAGCAGCTTAGATGGGCAACCCCTCCCCGATACGCAGTATTTT.